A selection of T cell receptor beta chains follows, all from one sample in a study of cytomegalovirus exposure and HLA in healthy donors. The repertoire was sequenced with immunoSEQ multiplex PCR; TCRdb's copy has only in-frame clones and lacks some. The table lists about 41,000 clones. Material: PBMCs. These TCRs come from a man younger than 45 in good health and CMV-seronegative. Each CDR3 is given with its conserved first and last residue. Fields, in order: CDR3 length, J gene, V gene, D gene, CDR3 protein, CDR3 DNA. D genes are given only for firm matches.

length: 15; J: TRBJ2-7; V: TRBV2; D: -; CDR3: CASSEGRGSSYEQYF; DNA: TGTGCCAGCAGTGAAGGTCGTGGCAGTTCCTACGAGCAGTACTTC
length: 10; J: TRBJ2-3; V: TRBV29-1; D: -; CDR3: CSVYSDTQYF; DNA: TGCAGCGTGTACTCTGATACGCAGTATTTT
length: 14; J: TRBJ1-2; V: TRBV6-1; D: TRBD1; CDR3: CASSARQGADGYTF; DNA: TGTGCCAGCAGCGCTAGACAGGGGGCTGATGGCTACACCTTC
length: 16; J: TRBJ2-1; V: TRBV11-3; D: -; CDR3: CASSHSGRSSYNEQFF; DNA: TGTGCCAGCAGCCATAGCGGCCGGAGCTCCTACAATGAGCAGTTCTTC
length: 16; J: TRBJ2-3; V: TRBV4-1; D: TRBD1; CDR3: CASSPQGVGYTDTQYF; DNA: TGCGCCAGCAGCCCCCAGGGGGTCGGTTACACAGATACGCAGTATTTT
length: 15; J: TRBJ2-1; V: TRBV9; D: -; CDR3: CASSVEQGVYNEQFF; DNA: TGTGCCAGCAGCGTAGAACAGGGTGTGTACAATGAGCAGTTCTTC
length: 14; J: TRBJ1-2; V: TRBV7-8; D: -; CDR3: CAGSQGGVSYGYTF; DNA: TGTGCCGGCAGCCAAGGGGGTGTAAGCTATGGCTACACCTTC
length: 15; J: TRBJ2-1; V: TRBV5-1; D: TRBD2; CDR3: CASGLLAGEGSEQFF; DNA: TGCGCCAGCGGCCTCTTAGCGGGAGAGGGAAGTGAGCAGTTCTTC
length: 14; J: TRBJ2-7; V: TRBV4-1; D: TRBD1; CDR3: CASSPGTGGYEQYF; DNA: TGCGCCAGCAGCCCCGGGACAGGGGGCTACGAGCAGTACTTC
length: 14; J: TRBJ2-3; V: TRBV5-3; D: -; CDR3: CARGASYSADTQYF; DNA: TGTGCCAGAGGAGCTTCTTATAGTGCAGATACGCAGTATTTT
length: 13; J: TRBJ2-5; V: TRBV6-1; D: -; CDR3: CASRAGVGETQYF; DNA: TGTGCCAGCAGGGCAGGGGTAGGCGAGACCCAGTACTTC
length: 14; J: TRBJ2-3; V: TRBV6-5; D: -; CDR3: CASSYSRGGDTQYF; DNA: TGTGCCAGCAGTTACTCGCGGGGCGGGGATACGCAGTATTTT
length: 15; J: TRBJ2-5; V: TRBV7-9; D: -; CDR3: CASRQSGTFQETQYF; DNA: TGTGCCAGCAGACAATCCGGGACATTCCAAGAGACCCAGTACTTC
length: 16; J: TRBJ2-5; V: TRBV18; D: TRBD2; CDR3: CASSPLPSGGVETQYF; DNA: TGTGCCAGCTCACCACTCCCTAGCGGGGGGGTTGAGACCCAGTACTTC
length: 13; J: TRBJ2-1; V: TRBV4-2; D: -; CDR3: CASSQVRGNEQFF; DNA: TGTGCCAGCAGCCAAGTAAGGGGTAATGAGCAGTTCTTC
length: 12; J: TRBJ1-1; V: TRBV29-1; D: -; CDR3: CSTKSGYTEAFF; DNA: TGCAGCACCAAATCCGGTTACACTGAAGCTTTCTTT
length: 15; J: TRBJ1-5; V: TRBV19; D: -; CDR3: CAGVGGDDSNQHQHF; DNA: TGTGCCGGGGTGGGGGGTGATGATAGCAATCAGCACCAGCATTTT
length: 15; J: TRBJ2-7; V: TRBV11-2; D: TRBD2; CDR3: CASSLQRGRARGQYF; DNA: TGTGCCAGCAGCTTACAACGCGGGAGGGCCCGAGGGCAGTACTTC
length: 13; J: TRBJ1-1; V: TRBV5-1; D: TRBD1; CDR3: CASSFLGQGEAFF; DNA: TGCGCCAGCAGCTTCCTGGGACAGGGCGAAGCTTTCTTT
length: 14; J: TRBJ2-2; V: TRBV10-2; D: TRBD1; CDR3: CASGQGANTGELFF; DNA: TGCGCCAGCGGACAGGGGGCGAACACCGGGGAGCTGTTTTTT
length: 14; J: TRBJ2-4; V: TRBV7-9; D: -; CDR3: CASSLDYGKNIQYF; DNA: TGTGCCAGCAGCTTAGACTACGGGAAAAACATTCAGTACTTC
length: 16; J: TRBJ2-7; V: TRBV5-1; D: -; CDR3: CASSFQAGTGTYEQYF; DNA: TGCGCCAGCAGCTTCCAGGCCGGGACTGGGACCTACGAGCAGTACTTC
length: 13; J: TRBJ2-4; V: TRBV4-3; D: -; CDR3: CASSQELVDIQYF; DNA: TGCGCCAGCAGCCAAGAGCTGGTAGACATTCAGTACTTC
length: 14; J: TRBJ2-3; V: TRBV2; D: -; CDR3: CASRDTILGDTQYF; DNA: TGTGCCAGCAGGGACACAATTCTGGGAGATACGCAGTATTTT
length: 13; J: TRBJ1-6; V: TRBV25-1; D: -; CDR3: CASRTTGNSPLHF; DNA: TGTGCCAGCAGGACGACTGGTAATTCACCCCTCCACTTT
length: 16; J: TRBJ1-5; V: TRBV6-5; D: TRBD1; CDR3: CASSYSGTGGGQPQHF; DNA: TGTGCCAGCAGTTACTCGGGGACAGGGGGCGGTCAGCCCCAGCATTTT
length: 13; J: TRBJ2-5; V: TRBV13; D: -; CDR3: CASSFSVKETQYF; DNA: TGTGCCAGCAGCTTTAGCGTTAAGGAGACCCAGTACTTC
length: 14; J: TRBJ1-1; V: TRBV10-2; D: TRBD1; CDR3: CASSLDRGFTEAFF; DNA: TGCGCCAGCAGCTTAGACAGGGGATTCACTGAAGCTTTCTTT
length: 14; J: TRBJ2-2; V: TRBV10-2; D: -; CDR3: CASTWDTNTGELFF; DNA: TGCGCCAGCACATGGGACACTAACACCGGGGAGCTGTTTTTT
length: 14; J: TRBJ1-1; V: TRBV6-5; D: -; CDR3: CASSRGVMNTEAFF; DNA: TGTGCCAGCAGCCGGGGGGTAATGAACACTGAAGCTTTCTTT
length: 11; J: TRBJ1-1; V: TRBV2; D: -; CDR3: CALGQNTEAFF; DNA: TGTGCCCTCGGACAGAACACTGAAGCTTTCTTT
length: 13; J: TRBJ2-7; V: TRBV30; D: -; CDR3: CAWSVGGRAEQYF; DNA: TGTGCCTGGAGTGTCGGTGGCCGAGCGGAGCAGTACTTC
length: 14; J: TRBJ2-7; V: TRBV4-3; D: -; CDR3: CASSQGGIDYEQYF; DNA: TGCGCCAGCAGCCAAGGAGGGATCGACTACGAGCAGTACTTC
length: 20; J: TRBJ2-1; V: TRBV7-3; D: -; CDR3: CASSFQVSSGAYLNYNEQFF; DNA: -
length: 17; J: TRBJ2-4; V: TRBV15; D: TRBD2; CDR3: CATSRTSGRNAKNIQYF; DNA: TGTGCCACCAGCAGGACTAGCGGGAGAAACGCCAAAAACATTCAGTACTTC
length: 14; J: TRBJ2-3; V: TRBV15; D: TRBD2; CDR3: CATSLSGGTDTQYF; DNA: TGTGCCACCAGCCTTAGCGGGGGAACAGATACGCAGTATTTT
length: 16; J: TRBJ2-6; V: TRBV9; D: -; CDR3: CASSPRQGSGANVLTF; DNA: TGTGCCAGCAGCCCGCGCCAGGGGTCTGGGGCCAACGTCCTGACTTTC
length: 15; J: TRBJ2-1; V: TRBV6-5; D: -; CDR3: CASSYVGSSDNEQFF; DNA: TGTGCCAGCAGTTATGTAGGGAGCTCCGACAATGAGCAGTTCTTC
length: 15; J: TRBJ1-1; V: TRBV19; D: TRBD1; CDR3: CASSRETGVDTEAFF; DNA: TGTGCCAGTAGTAGAGAAACAGGGGTCGACACTGAAGCTTTCTTT
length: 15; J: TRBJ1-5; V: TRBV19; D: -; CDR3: CASNSRGNSNQPQHF; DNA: TGTGCCAGTAATAGCAGGGGCAATAGCAATCAGCCCCAGCATTTT
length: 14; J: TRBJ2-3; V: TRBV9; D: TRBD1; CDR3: CASSPGQVGDTQYF; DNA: TGTGCCAGCAGCCCCGGACAGGTGGGAGATACGCAGTATTTT
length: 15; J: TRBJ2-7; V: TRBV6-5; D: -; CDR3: CASSYGQGLLVEQYF; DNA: TGTGCCAGCAGTTACGGCCAGGGGCTTCTTGTCGAGCAGTACTTC
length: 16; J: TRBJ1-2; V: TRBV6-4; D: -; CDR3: CASSDKQGLVDYGYTF; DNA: TGTGCCAGCAGTGACAAGCAGGGTCTGGTCGACTATGGCTACACCTTC
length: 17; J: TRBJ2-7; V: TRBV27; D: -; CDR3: CASSLRLQNRVGLEQYF; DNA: TGTGCCAGCAGTTTACGCCTTCAAAACAGGGTCGGGCTCGAGCAGTACTTC
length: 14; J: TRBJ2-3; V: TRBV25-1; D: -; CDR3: CASSEWSGTDTQYF; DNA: TGTGCCAGCAGTGAATGGTCCGGGACAGATACGCAGTATTTT
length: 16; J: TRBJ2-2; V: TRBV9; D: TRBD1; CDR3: CASSVDRDRATGELFF; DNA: TGTGCCAGCAGCGTAGATCGGGACAGGGCCACCGGGGAGCTGTTTTTT
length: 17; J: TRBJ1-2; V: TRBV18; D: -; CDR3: CASSPVLGEGINYGYTF; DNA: TGTGCCAGCTCACCCGTTCTCGGGGAGGGAATTAACTATGGCTACACCTTC
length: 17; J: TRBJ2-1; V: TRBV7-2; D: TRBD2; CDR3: CASSLFLVAGGYNEQFF; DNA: TGTGCCAGCAGCTTATTCTTAGTAGCGGGCGGCTACAATGAGCAGTTCTTC
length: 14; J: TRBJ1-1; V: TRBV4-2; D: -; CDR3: CASSPAGRDTEAFF; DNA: TGTGCCAGCAGCCCAGCCGGGAGGGACACTGAAGCTTTCTTT
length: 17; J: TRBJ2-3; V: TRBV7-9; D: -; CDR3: CASSLVRQVGSGDTQYF; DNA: TGTGCCAGCAGCTTAGTTAGACAGGTCGGAAGTGGAGATACGCAGTATTTT
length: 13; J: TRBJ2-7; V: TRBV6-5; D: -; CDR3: CASSSNGEEKQYF; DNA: TGTGCCAGCAGTTCGAACGGTGAAGAAAAGCAGTACTTC
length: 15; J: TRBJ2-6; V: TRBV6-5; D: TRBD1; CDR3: CASSLTGVGANVLTF; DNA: TGTGCCAGCAGCCTTACAGGGGTTGGGGCCAACGTCCTGACTTTC
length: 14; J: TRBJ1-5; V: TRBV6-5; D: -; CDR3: CASSTGGRNQPQHF; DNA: TGTGCCAGCAGTACCGGGGGTCGAAATCAGCCCCAGCATTTT
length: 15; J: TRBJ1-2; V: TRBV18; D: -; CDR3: CASSPGPGEGYGYTF; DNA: TGTGCCAGCTCACCAGGGCCAGGGGAAGGCTATGGCTACACCTTC
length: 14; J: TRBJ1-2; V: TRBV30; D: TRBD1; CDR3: CAWSVGTGGYGYTF; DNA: TGTGCCTGGAGTGTAGGGACAGGGGGCTATGGCTACACCTTC
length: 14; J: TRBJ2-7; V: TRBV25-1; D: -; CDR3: CASRERAPLYEQYF; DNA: TGTGCCAGCAGGGAGAGAGCGCCTCTTTACGAGCAGTACTTC
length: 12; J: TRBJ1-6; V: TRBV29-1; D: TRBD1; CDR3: CSVADRDSPLHF; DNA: TGCAGCGTTGCCGACAGGGATTCACCCCTACACTTT
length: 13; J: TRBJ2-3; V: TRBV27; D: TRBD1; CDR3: CASSRQGAGTQYF; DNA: TGTGCCAGCAGTAGACAGGGGGCAGGTACGCAGTATTTT
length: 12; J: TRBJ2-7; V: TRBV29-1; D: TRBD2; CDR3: CSVSAGAYEQYF; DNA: TGCAGCGTCTCAGCGGGAGCCTACGAGCAGTACTTC
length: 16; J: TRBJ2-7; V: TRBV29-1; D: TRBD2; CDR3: CSVGDRLAGVSYEQYF; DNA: TGCAGCGTTGGAGACCGACTAGCGGGAGTCTCCTACGAGCAGTACTTC